The rows below give T cell receptor beta chains drawn from one sample of a study of identifying expanded T cells in peripheral blood. The table came from immunoSEQ multiplex PCR; TCRdb's copy has only in-frame clones and leaves some out. The sample yields some 78,000 clones, about four fifths seen once. The source material was blood. The receptors come from a person aged 18 to 75 in good health. Each CDR3 is given without its conserved first and last residue. Fields, in order: D gene, J gene, V gene, CDR3 protein. A D gene is named only where the DNA matches it firmly.

TRBD1 TRBJ2-5 TRBV29-1 SGTTGEETQY
TRBD2 TRBJ2-1 TRBV4-3 ASSQDQTSGRADFWNEQF
- TRBJ1-4 TRBV28 ASGFGQGNEKLF
- TRBJ1-1 TRBV5-1 ASSLGGQRNTEAF
- TRBJ2-3 TRBV27 ASRSRITTDTQY
- TRBJ2-1 TRBV9 ASSVGGDEQF
TRBD2 TRBJ2-7 TRBV27 ASSSMLGGRSYEQY
TRBD1 TRBJ2-4 TRBV6-5 ASSYWTGAQNIQY
- TRBJ2-7 TRBV28 ASSSTSVRAYSYEQY
- TRBJ1-2 TRBV6-4 ASSDWESGGYT
TRBD2 TRBJ2-3 TRBV7-2 ASASSGMNTQY
TRBD1 TRBJ2-7 TRBV19 ASSTGTGGAYEQY
TRBD1 TRBJ1-1 TRBV6-5 ASSYRTGDTEAF
- TRBJ1-4 TRBV2 ASSQGIDEKLF
- TRBJ1-1 TRBV7-6 ASSLAALVHTEAF
- TRBJ2-7 TRBV4-3 ASSQASQGGHEQY
- TRBJ1-1 TRBV6-1 ASSEMWTAGNTEAF
- TRBJ2-2 TRBV7-9 ASTPGSQNTGELF
- TRBJ2-1 TRBV7-2 ASSLVPTGFSGTNNEQF
- TRBJ2-7 TRBV6-1 ASSADGSSYEQY
TRBD1 TRBJ2-7 TRBV7-9 ASSLAPLTGQGYEQY
- TRBJ2-7 TRBV6-5 ASSYDPAQKYEQY
- TRBJ2-3 TRBV5-1 ASSLAGGGTDTQY
- TRBJ1-5 TRBV25-1 ASSVPLGVYSNQPQH
- TRBJ1-5 TRBV19 ASSIPGLIQTNSNQPQH
TRBD1 TRBJ2-7 TRBV5-1 ASSGAGQAHEQY
- TRBJ2-1 TRBV18 ASSPARGSSGYNEQF
- TRBJ2-7 TRBV7-2 ASSFTGSYEQY